This paragraph reports one T cell receptor beta chain. TCRdb's table, derived via immunoSEQ multiplex PCR, lists solely in-frame clones and lacks some. This sample has a few hundred thousand clones, with about four fifths found just once. The data were taken from a study of blood T cell repertoires in COVID-19. Study-level background: The United States, Italy and Spain supplied acute and convalescent COVID-19 samples. The analysed material was cDNA or gDNA that came from T cells, B-cell-depleted T cells, or PBMCs.

Germline-derived CDR1 and CDR2 are MDHEN and SYDVKM. This CDR3 is 15 amino acids long. The V and J ends lost 2 bases and 1 base respectively, with 9 bases between them. The participants were between about 18 and 95 years old and came from under 25 US areas. Membership in each cohort depended on participant-reported clinical history. Sample: PBMCs or T cells enriched from blood (not recorded which). The V call is TRBV28, the J call TRBJ1-5; D unclear. This receptor was identified in a middle-aged woman who had recovered from COVID-19. The CDR3 sequence is CASSLVYGSNQPQHF. The CDR3 nucleotides are TGTGCCAGCAGTTTAGTCTACGGGAGCAATCAGCCCCAGCATTTT.